Reported below is one T cell receptor (beta chain). The antigen remains unidentified. Germline assignment: CDR1 SGDLS and CDR2 YYNGEE. The CDR3 spans 15 residues. Trimming took off 0 bases at V and 3 bases at J, with 12 bases between the two ends. Amplification used 60 Vbeta primers and 13 Jbeta primers. How the authors handled the data: An analysis performed later counted about 80 million unique TCR beta chains (roughly 11 million of them shared). Sequenced by immunoSEQ multiplex PCR; TCRdb stores in-frame clones only, minus some. D and trimming come from the DNA, and the V and J calls and clone size come from that table. The repertoire holds approximately 120,000 clones, with over 70% as singletons. This specimen belongs to a study of cytomegalovirus exposure and HLA in healthy donors. Overall study: Earlier, 100 million to 120 million unique TCR beta sequences were recovered from roughly 180 million T cells by an analysis.

General study points: Analysis was carried out at a later point, and it linked a missense DCLRE1C variant to TCR beta V- and J-gene trimming.

This clonotype originated in a young man in good health and CMV-seropositive. The sequenced material came from PBMCs. V is TRBV9 and J is TRBJ1-1, with D possibly TRBD1 on 6 matching bases. The DNA of the CDR3 is TGTGCCAGCAGCGTAGGTGGGGGCTGGGACACTGAAGCTTTCTTT. It encodes CASSVGGGWDTEAFF.